These T cell receptor beta chains were read from a single sample in a study of blood T cells in healthy people across ages. TCRdb fed the 5' RACE reads into MiXCR, producing one record per CDR3 protein. The sample holds around 1,800,000 distinct CDR3 sequences, about two fifths seen once. Sequencing was carried out using blood. These receptors were collected from a human donor in good health. The CDR3 runs from the conserved cysteine through the conserved F or W. D genes are given only for firm matches. Size is omitted from some rows. Given values are once, few, many or a class for expanded clones.

TRBV28	TRBJ1-2	NA	TRBD1	15	CASSRPRDRVEGYTF	TGTGCCAGCAGTCGACCCCGGGACAGGGTCGAGGGCTACACCTTC
TRBV29-1	TRBJ1-2	NA	TRBD1	14	CSVDRQGGGYGYTF	TGCAGCGTTGATCGACAGGGAGGGGGCTATGGCTACACCTTC
TRBV10-3	TRBJ2-1	NA	NA	14	CAISIEGPYNEQFF	TGTGCCATCAGCATCGAAGGACCCTACAATGAGCAGTTCTTC
TRBV15	TRBJ1-1	few	NA	15	CATSRRFQGLTEAFF	TGTGCCACCAGCAGACGATTCCAGGGGCTCACTGAAGCTTTCTTT
TRBV3-1	TRBJ2-1	NA	NA	14	CASGQESRYNEQFF	TGTGCCAGCGGCCAAGAGTCTAGATACAATGAGCAGTTCTTC
TRBV9	TRBJ1-2	NA	NA	14	CASSVGRSPYGYTF	TGTGCCAGCAGCGTAGGGAGGAGCCCCTATGGCTACACCTTC
TRBV28	TRBJ1-5	NA	NA	13	CASKYRLTQPQHF	TGTGCCAGCAAGTACAGGTTGACTCAGCCCCAGCATTTT
TRBV4-2	TRBJ1-2	NA	NA	14	CASSQELGKKGYTF	TGTGCCAGCAGCCAAGAGTTAGGAAAAAAGGGCTACACCTTC
TRBV4-2	TRBJ1-2	NA	TRBD1	15	CASSQGGTGGSGYTF	TGTGCCAGCAGCCAAGGTGGGACAGGGGGCTCTGGCTACACCTTC
TRBV7-2	TRBJ2-5	NA	NA	14	CASSLVAWGETQYF	TGTGCCAGCAGCTTAGTAGCTTGGGGAGAGACCCAGTACTTC
TRBV28	TRBJ2-7	few	NA	16	CASSSYLQGRYYEQYF	TGTGCCAGCAGTTCCTACTTACAGGGTCGTTACTACGAGCAGTACTTC
TRBV25-1	TRBJ1-6	NA	TRBD1	17	CASSESSGTAYNSPLHF	TGTGCCAGCAGTGAATCTAGCGGGACAGCCTATAATTCACCCCTCCACTTT
TRBV11-3	TRBJ2-1	NA	NA	12	CASRLGSNEQFF	TGTGCCAGCAGACTAGGAAGCAATGAGCAGTTCTTC
TRBV28	TRBJ2-3	NA	NA	13	CASSLRRVDTQYF	TGTGCCAGCAGTTTAAGGAGAGTAGATACGCAGTATTTT
TRBV10-3	TRBJ1-2	few	NA	12	CAISESVWGYTF	TGTGCCATCAGTGAGTCGGTGTGGGGCTACACCTTC
TRBV7-9	TRBJ2-5	few	NA	16	CASTAPLGGSTETQYF	TGTGCCAGCACCGCCCCCTTAGGGGGGTCTACCGAGACCCAGTACTTC
TRBV7-9	TRBJ2-4	NA	NA	13	CASRSSEAVEQYF	TGTGCCAGCAGGTCAAGCGAGGCGGTTGAGCAGTACTTC
TRBV6-5	TRBJ2-5	NA	NA	16	CASSYLAETRRDEQYF	TGTGCCAGCAGTTACTTAGCCGAGACGCGGAGGGATGAGCAGTACTTC
TRBV6-5	TRBJ1-2	NA	NA	16	CASSYSQLNLGGGYTF	TGTGCCAGCAGTTACTCACAGCTTAATCTCGGGGGAGGCTACACCTTC
TRBV20-1	TRBJ2-1	few	TRBD1	15	CSARGGQGAYNEQFF	TGCAGTGCTAGAGGAGGACAGGGAGCGTACAATGAGCAGTTCTTC
TRBV27	TRBJ1-5	NA	TRBD1	16	CASSTKQGAVGQPQHF	TGTGCCAGCAGTACGAAACAGGGGGCGGTAGGTCAGCCCCAGCATTTT
TRBV10-3	TRBJ2-3	few	NA	14	CAISGWSITDTQYF	TGTGCCATCAGTGGTTGGTCTATCACAGATACGCAGTATTTT
TRBV20-1	TRBJ2-1	NA	NA	15	CSARGGGGTIDEQFF	TGCAGTGCTAGAGGAGGAGGCGGGACGATCGATGAGCAGTTCTTC
TRBV28	TRBJ1-2	NA	NA	16	CASSTSLGLSVGGYTF	TGTGCCAGCAGCACCAGTCTTGGGTTGTCAGTCGGTGGCTACACCTTC
TRBV20-1	TRBJ2-7	NA	NA	13	CSASRGDGREQYF	TGCAGTGCTAGCCGGGGCGATGGGCGCGAGCAGTACTTC
TRBV28	TRBJ1-2	NA	TRBD1	16	CASSSPRDRVVYGYTF	TGTGCCAGCAGTTCCCCACGGGACAGGGTGGTCTATGGCTACACCTTC
TRBV3-1	TRBJ2-1	few	NA	14	CASSQEQGNNEQFF	TGTGCCAGCAGCCAAGAACAGGGCAACAATGAGCAGTTCTTC
TRBV4-1	TRBJ1-6	NA	TRBD1	15	CATRQGQLYNSPLHF	TGCGCCACCCGACAGGGGCAACTCTATAATTCACCCCTCCACTTT
TRBV19	TRBJ2-4	NA	TRBD1	14	CASKTTGATGIQYF	TGTGCCAGTAAAACAACAGGGGCCACGGGCATTCAGTACTTC
TRBV28	TRBJ1-4	few	TRBD1	16	CASSFSGQSTNEKLFF	TGTGCCAGCAGTTTCTCGGGACAGTCAACTAATGAAAAACTGTTTTTT
TRBV29-1	TRBJ2-1	NA	TRBD1	14	CSVELGQGTNERFF	TGCAGCGTTGAGTTGGGACAGGGGACAAATGAGCGGTTCTTC
TRBV12-5	TRBJ2-4	NA	TRBD2	18	CASGLVLGGGAGKNIQYF	TGTGCTAGTGGTTTGGTATTAGGCGGGGGGGCCGGGAAAAACATTCAGTACTTC
TRBV15	TRBJ2-1	few	NA	13	CATSRPEGNEQFF	TGTGCCACCAGCAGACCCGAGGGCAATGAGCAGTTCTTC
TRBV15	TRBJ2-1	few	NA	15	CATSKDSSSYNEQFF	TGTGCCACCAGCAAAGACTCCAGCTCCTACAATGAGCAGTTCTTC
TRBV7-2	TRBJ2-5	few	NA	14	CASSFYLREETQYF	TGTGCCAGCAGCTTTTATCTTAGGGAAGAGACCCAGTACTTC
TRBV7-2	TRBJ2-7	NA	TRBD2	15	CASSLSGTRGYEQYF	TGTGCCAGCAGCTTATCCGGGACTAGGGGCTACGAGCAGTACTTC
TRBV24-1	TRBJ1-2	NA	TRBD1	15	CATSDDRTGGIGYTF	TGTGCCACCAGTGATGACCGGACAGGGGGCATTGGCTACACCTTC
TRBV2	TRBJ2-5	many	TRBD2	15	CASSLLSGTSQTQYF	TGTGCCAGCAGTCTTCTTAGCGGGACCTCACAGACCCAGTACTTC
TRBV24-1	TRBJ2-7	many	NA	14	CATSDSSPSYEQYF	TGTGCCACCAGTGATAGCAGCCCCTCCTACGAGCAGTACTTC
TRBV6-2/TRBV6-3	TRBJ1-2	few	TRBD1	13	CASSRRTGNGYTF	TGTGCCAGCAGTCGACGGACAGGGAACGGCTACACCTTC
TRBV28	TRBJ2-3	few	NA	16	CASRRIYVDHTDTQYF	TGTGCCAGCAGGCGGATATATGTGGACCACACAGATACGCAGTATTTT
TRBV29-1	TRBJ1-2	NA	NA	13	CSVEDRGYGGYTF	TGCAGCGTTGAAGATCGAGGCTATGGTGGCTACACCTTC
TRBV2	TRBJ1-5	NA	NA	14	CASQRGELNQPQHF	TGTGCCTCCCAGAGGGGGGAGCTTAATCAGCCCCAGCATTTT
TRBV4-1	TRBJ2-7	few	NA	15	CASSPDRAGSGEQYF	TGCGCCAGCAGCCCCGACCGGGCAGGGTCGGGCGAGCAGTACTTC
TRBV5-1	TRBJ2-1	few	NA	15	CASSYGRDSHNEQFF	TGCGCCAGCAGCTATGGCCGGGACTCTCACAATGAGCAGTTCTTC
TRBV20-1	TRBJ1-2	NA	TRBD1	13	CSAKTGEAYGYTF	TGCAGTGCTAAGACAGGGGAGGCCTATGGCTACACCTTC
TRBV4-2	TRBJ2-3	NA	NA	13	CASSQVMSDTQYF	TGTGCCAGCAGCCAAGTTATGTCAGATACGCAGTATTTT
TRBV7-9	TRBJ2-1	few	TRBD2	16	CASSPPGGSSYNEQFF	TGTGCCAGCAGCCCGCCCGGGGGGAGCTCCTACAATGAGCAGTTCTTC
TRBV7-2	TRBJ2-1	NA	TRBD2	16	CASSLSRLATYNEQFF	TGTGCCAGCAGCTTATCAAGACTAGCGACCTACAATGAGCAGTTCTTC